This record concerns one T cell receptor (beta chain) sequence. Its matching antigen is unknown. The sample originates from a study of shared clonotypes between healthy human individuals. The study's findings and limits: The study found lower generation probabilities in non-shared clonotypes than in those shared by all four donors.

Within Nashville, Tennessee resided all donors, each a Caucasian adult. The CD4+ fraction was divided into a CD45RA+ naive subset and a CD45RA-negative memory subset. Germline V gene lookup returns CDR1 MNHNS and CDR2 SASEGT. This CDR3 has 14 residues. V dropped 4 bases and J dropped 9; count of bases not matched to a gene: 5. Method: immunoSEQ multiplex PCR; TCRdb's copy keeps in-frame clones and lacks some. The repertoire holds around 1.6 million clones, with 95% to 99% as singletons. The sequence was collected from a man aged 25-45 years in good health. The chain combines TRBV6-1 with TRBJ2-1; 11 nucleotides line up with TRBD2. The sample comprised naive CD4+ T cells sorted from blood. The subset was: CD45RA+ positively selected. CDR3 protein: CASSAGTSGSEQFF. For the CDR3, the DNA is TGTGCCAGCAGTGCAGGGACTAGCGGTAGTGAGCAGTTCTTC.